Reported below is one T cell receptor beta chain. The target of this receptor is not known. Per-base quality was not reported, and no clone a single base away is much larger than it. These data are taken from a study of CD8+CD57+ T cells in acquired aplastic anemia (dated by TCRdb to between 2018 and 2020). As for the study more broadly: Extracted DNA from sorted CD4+ and CD8+ cells averaged around 3.4 ug, ranging from roughly 0.17 to 27.4 ug. CD8+CD57+ expansion was defined as a frequency above the mean frequency observed in healthy subjects.

The study at large found these results: CD8+ Simpson's diversity did not differ significantly between patients and healthy controls (P=0.060). Around 30 CD8+ CDR3 sequences were shared between patients and controls but appeared highly expressed in patients and within their immunodominant clones.

Flow cytometry had shown CD8+CD57+ cell expansion in the patients selected for sequencing. Every patient had a diagnosis of severe acquired aplastic anemia based on International Study of Aplastic Anemia and Agranulocytosis and Camitta criteria. No patient had received any therapy when blood was sampled. In the study, sorted CD4+ and CD8+ blood T cells from patients with severe aplastic anemia and from healthy subjects underwent deep sequencing of TCR repertoires. Patients were enrolled in the USA under clinicaltrials.gov protocols 00001620, 01623167, 00001397, 00071045, 00081523 and 00961064. Ficoll-Paque density gradient centrifugation was used to isolate peripheral blood mononuclear cells. Before DNA extraction, CD4+ and CD8+ T cells were sorted with FACS or magnetic beads. Genomic DNA served as template for TCR beta VDJ combination and CDR3 sequence profiling. An Illumina HiSeq 2000 was used for TCR repertoire sequencing. In the authors' own workflow: Repertoire assessment relied on Simpson's diversity index, CDR3 size and DJ length profiles, and TRBV/TRBJ rearrangement plots. The most abundant DNA sequence in the deep sequencing data was defined as the immunodominant clone. CDR3 amino acid sequences were checked for sharing across subjects and were also compared against the VDJdb database and published repertoires. In-frame beta chains were kept once TCRdb had trimmed the public reads at Q25 with fastp and called clones with MiXCR. Every entry covers one CDR3 protein and lists the most common genes and DNA from its rows. TCRdb's processing, not the authors', yielded these V and J calls. This sample gives about 98,000 distinct CDR3 sequences in total; around two thirds of them show up just once. More than 55% of the sample is held by the ten biggest clonotypes.

The trim is 2 bases for V and 11 bases for J, with a gap of 14 bases between the germline ends. CDR1 and CDR2 (MNHEY, SVGAGI) derive from the germline V gene. Spanning cysteine to phenylalanine, the CDR3 consists of 13 amino acids. Solely the CDR3 DNA is kept, with 39 bases framed from the first base. The receptor was isolated from a human donor with aplastic anemia. Sequenced material: sorted CD4+, CD8+, or CD8+CD57+ T cells (not recorded which) from PBMCs. The V gene is TRBV6-5 and the J gene is TRBJ2-3; TRBD2 might be the D gene, on 5 matching bases. For the CDR3, the sequence is CASSYRETNEQYF. The DNA sequence follows: TGTGCCAGCAGTTACCGCGAGACTAACGAGCAGTATTTT.